These 12 T cell receptor beta chains share one sample of origin, sequenced in a study of identical twins. One entry per CDR3 protein results from TCRdb running MiXCR on the 5' RACE reads. The sample consists of hundreds of thousands of distinct CDR3 sequences, around 20% of them appearing once. This same sample was also taken into another study, of T cells expressing NK-cell markers.

Sequenced sample: PBMCs. The source of these receptors is a woman under 30 in good health.

The chain has TRBV9 and TRBJ2-1, with D unclear. Germline values: CDR1 SGDLS, CDR2 YYNGEE. The ends were cut back, 0 bases at V and 0 bases at J, with 7 bases in the middle. This CDR3 spans 15 amino acids. The CDR3 protein is CASSVERYSYNEQFF. DNA of the CDR3: TGTGCCAGCAGCGTAGAACGGTACTCCTACAATGAGCAGTTCTTC.

The V gene is TRBV10-2, the J gene TRBJ2-3; 10 bases align to TRBD2. In germline, CDR1 is WSHSY, CDR2 SAAADI. The V gene end was trimmed by 8 bases and the J gene end by 3 bases; junction bases not matched to a gene: 11. The CDR3 is 16 residues long. The CDR3 DNA reads as TGCGCCAGCCACAGGAGCCTAGCGGGAGTAACAGATACGCAGTATTTT. It is translated as CASHRSLAGVTDTQYF.

This clonotype appeared a few times. The chain carries TRBV6-2 or TRBV6-3 and TRBJ2-5, with D possibly matching TRBD1 (6 bases). The CDR3 has 12 residues. V was cut by 8 bases and J by 6 bases, with 13 bases left in between. Germline values: CDR1 MNHEY, CDR2 SVGEGT. CDR3 loop: CASGPGAKTQYF. CDR3 DNA sequence: TGTGCCAGCGGACCAGGGGCGAAGACCCAGTACTTC.

This clonotype was detected only a few times. The rearrangement uses TRBV7-9 and TRBJ2-1; no reliable D call. Germline V gives CDR1 SEHNR, CDR2 FQNEAQ (reference sequence). Trimming pared 3 bases from V and 9 bases from J, leaving 12 bases between. The CDR3 extends over 13 amino acids. CDR3 amino acids: CASSFPSRSEQFF. Here the CDR3 DNA reads TGTGCCAGCAGCTTCCCCAGCCGAAGTGAGCAGTTCTTC.

This clonotype was detected a few times. The chain employs TRBV20-1 and TRBJ1-2; D is ambiguous. The CDR3 sequence is 13 residues long. Trimming took off 6 bases at V and 1 base at J, with 12 bases between the two ends. CDR1 and CDR2 (germline): DFQATT, SNEGSKA (reference sequence). As DNA, the CDR3 is TGCAGTGCATGGGCAGCCGATAACTATGGCTACACCTTC. It encodes CSAWAADNYGYTF.

This clonotype was counted between two and nine times. This chain joins TRBV12-3 or TRBV12-4 and TRBJ1-6; D remains ambiguous. This CDR3 comprises 13 residues. Trimming took 6 bases from V and 10 from J, leaving 13 bases between them. The CDR3 loop reads CASSPGRWSPLHF. The CDR3 DNA reads TGTGCCAGCAGCCCCGGGAGATGGTCACCCCTCCACTTT.

Only one count was recorded for this clonotype. The rearrangement links TRBV11-2 to TRBJ2-1; 7 nucleotides match TRBD2. Germline trimming cut 7 bases from V and 9 bases from J; bases unmatched to any gene: 12. CDR1 is SGHAT and CDR2 is FQNNGV in the germline V gene. There are 14 residues in the CDR3. DNA of the CDR3: TGTGCCAGCACCCAACGGCTAGCGGTGGGTGAGCAGTTCTTC. Translation: CASTQRLAVGEQFF.

This clonotype was observed a few times. The chain combines TRBV7-2 with TRBJ2-2; the match to TRBD2 covers 8 bases. Losses at the gene ends were 1 base for V and 7 bases for J; bases not matched to a gene: 11. The CDR3 totals 17 residues. CDR1 SGHTA and CDR2 FQGNSA come from the germline V gene. The CDR3 nucleotides read TGTGCCAGCAGCTTAGTGAGCGGGAGTCGTGTACGCGGGGAGCTGTTTTTT. Translation gives CASSLVSGSRVRGELFF.

This clonotype was found many times. The chain recombines TRBV20-1 with TRBJ2-7; 9 bases match TRBD1. From germline, CDR1 is DFQATT and CDR2 SNEGSKA (reference sequence). This CDR3 comprises 14 residues. V gave up 0 bases and J gave up 4 bases; unmatched junction bases: 4. CDR3 sequence: CSAREGQGRYEQYF. The CDR3 DNA reads TGCAGTGCTAGAGAAGGACAGGGGAGGTACGAGCAGTACTTC.

This clonotype appeared a few times. The chain joins TRBV20-1 to TRBJ1-1, with D possibly matching TRBD1 (6 bases). V was shortened by 4 bases and J by 4 bases, with 16 bases between the two germline ends. Germline CDR1 reads DFQATT; CDR2 reads SNEGSKA (reference sequence). CDR3 length: 14 residues. The CDR3 DNA sequence: TGCAGTGCTACCCCCCCCAGGGGAGTCACTGAAGCTTTCTTT. This translates into CSATPPRGVTEAFF.

This clonotype has just a few counts. The V gene is TRBV5-6, the J gene TRBJ2-5; D is possibly TRBD1 (5 bases). The CDR3 is made up of 14 amino acids. V lost 4 bases and J lost 1, with 11 bases in between. CDR1 is SGHDT and CDR2 is YYEEEE in the germline V gene. In DNA form, the CDR3 reads TGTGCCAGCAGCCGTGGGGCATTCCAAGAGACCCAGTACTTC. Translating gives CASSRGAFQETQYF.

The chain uses TRBV6-1 and TRBJ1-1; 8 nucleotides line up with TRBD1. J lost 5 bases, V lost 10 bases, and 12 bases had no gene match. The CDR3 is 14 amino acids. CDR1 is MNHNS, CDR2 SASEGT, per germline. CDR3 sequence (DNA): TGTGCCACCCGACTCAGGGGGCTAGGGACTGAAGCTTTCTTT. Protein: CATRLRGLGTEAFF.